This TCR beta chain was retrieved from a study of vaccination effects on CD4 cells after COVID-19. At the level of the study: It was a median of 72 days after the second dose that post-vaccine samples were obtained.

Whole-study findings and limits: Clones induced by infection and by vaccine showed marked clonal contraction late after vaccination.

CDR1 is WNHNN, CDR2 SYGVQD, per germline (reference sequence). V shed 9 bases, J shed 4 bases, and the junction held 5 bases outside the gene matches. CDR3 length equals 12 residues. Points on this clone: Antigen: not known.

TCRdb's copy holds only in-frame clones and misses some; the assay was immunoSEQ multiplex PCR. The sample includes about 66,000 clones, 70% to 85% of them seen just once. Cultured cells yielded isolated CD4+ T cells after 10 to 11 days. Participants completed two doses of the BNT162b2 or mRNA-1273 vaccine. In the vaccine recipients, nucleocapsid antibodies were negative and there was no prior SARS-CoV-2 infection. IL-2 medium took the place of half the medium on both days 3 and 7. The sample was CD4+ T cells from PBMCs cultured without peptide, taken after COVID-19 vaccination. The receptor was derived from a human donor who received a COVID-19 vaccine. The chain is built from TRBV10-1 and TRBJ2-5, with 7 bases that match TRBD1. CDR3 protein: CARRQGGETQYF. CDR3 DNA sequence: TGCGCCAGAAGACAGGGCGGAGAGACCCAGTACTTC.